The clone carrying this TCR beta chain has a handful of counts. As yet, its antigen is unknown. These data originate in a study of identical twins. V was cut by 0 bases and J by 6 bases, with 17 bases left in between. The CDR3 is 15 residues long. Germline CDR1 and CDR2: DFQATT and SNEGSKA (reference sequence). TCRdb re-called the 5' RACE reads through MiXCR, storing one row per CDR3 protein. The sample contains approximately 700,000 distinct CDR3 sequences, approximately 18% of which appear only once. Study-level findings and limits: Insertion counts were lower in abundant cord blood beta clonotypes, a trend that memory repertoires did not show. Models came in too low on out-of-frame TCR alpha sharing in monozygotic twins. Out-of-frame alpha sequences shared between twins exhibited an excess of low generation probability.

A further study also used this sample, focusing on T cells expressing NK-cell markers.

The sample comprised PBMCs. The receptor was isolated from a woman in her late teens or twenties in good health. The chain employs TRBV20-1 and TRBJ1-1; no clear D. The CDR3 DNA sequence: TGCAGTGCTAGAGATAGGGAGCGGGTCTGGGCTGAAGCTTTCTTT. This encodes CSARDRERVWAEAFF.